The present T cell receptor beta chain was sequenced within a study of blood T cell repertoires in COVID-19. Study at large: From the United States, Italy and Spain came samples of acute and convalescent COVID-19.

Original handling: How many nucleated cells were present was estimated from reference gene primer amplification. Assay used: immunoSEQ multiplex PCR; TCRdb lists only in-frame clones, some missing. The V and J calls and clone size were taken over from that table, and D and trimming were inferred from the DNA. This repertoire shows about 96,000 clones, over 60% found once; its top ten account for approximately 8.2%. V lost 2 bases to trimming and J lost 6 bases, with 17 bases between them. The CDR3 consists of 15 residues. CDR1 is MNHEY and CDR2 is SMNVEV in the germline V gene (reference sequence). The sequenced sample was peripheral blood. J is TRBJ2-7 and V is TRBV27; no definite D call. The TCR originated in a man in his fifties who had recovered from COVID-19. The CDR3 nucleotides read TGTGCCAGCAGTTTACAGGTGCCCCGCTATGGCGAGCAGTACTTC. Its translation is CASSLQVPRYGEQYF.